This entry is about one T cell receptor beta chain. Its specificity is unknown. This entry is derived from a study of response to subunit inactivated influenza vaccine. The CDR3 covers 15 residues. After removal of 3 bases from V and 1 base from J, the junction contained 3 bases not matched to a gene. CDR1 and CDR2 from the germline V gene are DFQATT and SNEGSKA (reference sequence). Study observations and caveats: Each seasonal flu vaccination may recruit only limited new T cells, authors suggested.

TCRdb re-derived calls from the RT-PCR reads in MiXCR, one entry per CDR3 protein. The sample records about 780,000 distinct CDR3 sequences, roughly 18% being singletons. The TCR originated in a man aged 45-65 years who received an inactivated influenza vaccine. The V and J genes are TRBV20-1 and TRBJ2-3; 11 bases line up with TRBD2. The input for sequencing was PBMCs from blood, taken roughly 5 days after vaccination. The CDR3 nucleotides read TGCAGTGCTAGGGGACTAGCGGCCGGCACAGATACGCAGTATTTT. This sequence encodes CSARGLAAGTDTQYF.